Listed here are 26 T cell receptor beta chains from one sample, sequenced in a study of blood T cell repertoires in COVID-19. Sequencing used immunoSEQ multiplex PCR; TCRdb keeps in-frame clones, though not all of them. The data show 100,000 to 120,000 clones, 60% to 80% seen once. The sequenced sample was peripheral blood. The receptors here all came from a woman older than 75 with active or convalescent COVID-19.

This clone was seen a single time. This chain links TRBV9 with TRBJ2-1; no definite D call. The germline gives CDR1 SGDLS, CDR2 YYNGEE. The V end was cut by 0 bases, the J end by 2 bases, with 15 bases between. This CDR3 is built from 17 residues. CDR3 protein: CASSVASGLGPYNEQFF. CDR3 DNA: TGTGCCAGCAGCGTAGCCTCTGGATTGGGCCCCTACAATGAGCAGTTCTTC.

The genes are TRBV4-1 and TRBJ2-1; D is unclear. The CDR3 runs 13 residues. Germline CDR1 and CDR2: MGHRA and YSYEKL. V shed 4 bases and J shed 5 bases, with 9 bases lying between them. The CDR3 DNA reads TGCGCCAGCAGCCGGCACACAGACAATGAGCAGTTCTTC. Translation: CASSRHTDNEQFF.

CDR3 residues: CASSGLEDTQYF. The CDR3, as DNA: TGTGCCAGCAGTGGGCTGGAAGATACGCAGTATTTT. The chain recombines TRBV27 with TRBJ2-3, with unresolved D. The CDR3 has 12 residues. From germline, CDR1 is MNHEY and CDR2 SMNVEV (reference sequence). With 5 bases removed from V and 5 bases from J, the gap between germline ends came to 8 bases.

This clone showed up just a few times. This sequence joins TRBV11-2 and TRBJ2-1; TRBD2 might be the D (6 bases). Looked up from germline, CDR1 is SGHAT and CDR2 is FQNNGV. The ends were cut back, 1 base at V and 4 bases at J, with 20 bases in the middle. CDR3 length: 18 residues. CDR3 sequence: CASSLGFYGRKEYNEQFF. The CDR3 nucleotides read TGTGCCAGCAGCTTAGGATTCTACGGGAGAAAGGAGTACAATGAGCAGTTCTTC.

The chain uses TRBV21-1 and TRBJ2-7; the D call in the table, TRBD2, was not verified against the DNA. TRBV21-1 is termed a pseudogene. The CDR3 contains 14 residues. Here the CDR3 DNA reads TGTGCCAGCAGGGGGACTAGCGGGACATACGAGCAGTACTTC. Protein product: CASRGTSGTYEQYF.

The chain uses TRBV7-9 and TRBJ1-1; TRBD1 agrees at 9 bases. Germline CDR1 reads SEHNR; CDR2 reads FQNEAQ (reference sequence). The CDR3 is made up of 15 amino acids. J lost 1 base, V lost 5 bases, and 5 bases had no gene match. For the CDR3, the DNA is TGTGCCAGCAGCCCCAGACAGGGGGGGAACACTGAAGCTTTCTTT. It specifies CASSPRQGGNTEAFF.

In its sample, this clone was seen a few times. V and J are TRBV11-2 and TRBJ2-7; 8 bases are shared with TRBD2. Germline V gene lookup returns CDR1 SGHAT and CDR2 FQNNGV. The trim removed 1 base at V and 5 bases at J, leaving 7 bases unmatched. The CDR3 is 15 residues long. CDR3 amino acids: CASSLAVAGFHEQYF. CDR3 DNA sequence: TGTGCCAGCAGCTTAGCGGTAGCGGGATTTCACGAGCAGTACTTC.

The chain couples TRBV24-1 to TRBJ2-3, with TRBD1 matching over 7 bases. The CDR3 runs 15 residues. V lost 9 bases to trimming and J lost 0 bases; unmatched junction nucleotides: 8. CDR1 is KGHDR and CDR2 is SFDVKD in the germline V gene. CDR3: CATRQTGESTDTQYF. In DNA form, the CDR3 reads TGTGCCACCCGTCAAACAGGGGAGAGCACAGATACGCAGTATTTT.

J is TRBJ2-7 and V is TRBV3-1 (or the pseudogene TRBV3-2); 8 nucleotides agree with TRBD2. CDR3 size: 13 residues. From germline, CDR1 is LGHDT and CDR2 YNNKEL (reference sequence). V gave up 1 base and J gave up 5 bases; unmatched junction bases: 1. The CDR3 DNA reads as TGTGCCAGCAGCCAAGGCGGGAGGAACGAGCAGTACTTC. Encoded protein: CASSQGGRNEQYF.

The chain uses TRBV7-2 and TRBJ2-7, with 8 bases aligning to TRBD1. CDR3 length equals 13 residues. CDR1 and CDR2 (germline): SGHTA, FQGNSA. Trimming took 5 bases from V and 6 from J; bases not matched to a gene: 6. As DNA, the CDR3 is TGTGCCAGCAGCCCGGACAGGGCCCTCGAGCAGTACTTC. Translated, it gives CASSPDRALEQYF.

This clone is a singleton in its sample. The rearrangement uses TRBV27 and TRBJ2-2, with D perhaps matching TRBD2 (10 bases). Deletions cut 2 bases from V and 4 bases from J, with 26 bases between. The CDR3 is 20 amino acids. Germline loops: CDR1 MNHEY, CDR2 SMNVEV (reference sequence). The CDR3 DNA reads as TGTGCCAGCAGTTTAACTCCTACAGGGGGCGTAGCGGGAGGCACCGGGGAGCTGTTTTTT. Translation gives CASSLTPTGGVAGGTGELFF.

The V and J genes are TRBV10-3 and TRBJ1-5; 9 bases agree with TRBD1. After removal of 2 bases from V and 3 bases from J, the junction contained 5 bases not matched to a gene. This CDR3 contains 16 residues. Germline CDR1 reads ENHRY; CDR2 reads SYGVKD. In nucleotides, the CDR3 is TGTGCCATCAGTGAGGGGGACAGGGTTTTCAATCAGCCCCAGCATTTT. Protein sequence: CAISEGDRVFNQPQHF.

The chain uses TRBV3-1 (or the pseudogene TRBV3-2) and TRBJ2-1; TRBD2 might be the D (5 bases). Germline-derived CDR1 and CDR2 are LGHDT and YNNKEL (reference sequence). The germline V and J ends were trimmed by 4 bases and 1 base, with 14 bases remaining between them. CDR3 length: 16 amino acids. The CDR3 loop reads CASSPTRAESYNEQFF. CDR3 coding DNA: TGTGCCAGCAGCCCGACCCGAGCGGAGTCCTACAATGAGCAGTTCTTC.

The chain links TRBV4-1 to TRBJ2-3; 8 bases fit TRBD2. V was clipped by 6 bases and J by 2 bases; unmatched bases: 7. CDR1 and CDR2 from the germline V gene are MGHRA and YSYEKL. The CDR3 consists of 15 residues. This chain's CDR3 is CASSQLAANTDTQYF. In DNA form, the CDR3 reads TGCGCCAGCAGTCAACTAGCGGCAAACACAGATACGCAGTATTTT.

The J gene is TRBJ2-3, the V gene TRBV9; 8 bases agree with TRBD2. Germline V gives CDR1 SGDLS, CDR2 YYNGEE. CDR3 length: 12 amino acids. V was clipped by 3 bases and J by 8 bases; unmatched bases: 2. The CDR3 DNA reads TGTGCCAGCAGCGGCGGGGGGCGTACGCAGTATTTT. Translated, it gives CASSGGGRTQYF.

The J gene is TRBJ1-1, the V gene TRBV11-1; 7 bases are shared with TRBD1. J was trimmed by 3 bases and V by 5 bases; bases with no gene match: 3. This CDR3 has 13 amino acids. The germline gives CDR1 SGHAT, CDR2 FQDESV (reference sequence). CDR3 protein: CASSPDRDTEAFF. CDR3 coding DNA: TGTGCCAGCAGCCCCGACAGGGACACTGAAGCTTTCTTT.

The rearrangement joins TRBV5-1 to TRBJ2-5; D is undetermined. Germline CDR1 is SGHRS and CDR2 is YFSETQ. The germline V and J ends were trimmed by 0 bases and 0 bases, with 12 bases remaining between them. The CDR3 has 16 residues. This CDR3 reads CASSLAAPPYQETQYF. For the CDR3, the DNA is TGCGCCAGCAGCTTGGCCGCGCCTCCCTACCAAGAGACCCAGTACTTC.

The CDR3 DNA reads as TGCGCCAGCAGAGTAGCGGAACACCAAGAGACCCAGTACTTC. It yields the protein CASRVAEHQETQYF. The chain links TRBV5-1 to TRBJ2-5, with a possible D match to TRBD2 (6 bases). CDR1 and CDR2 (germline): SGHRS, YFSETQ. Between the trimmed V and J ends, which lost 5 bases and 0 bases, there was a span of 11 bases. The CDR3 contains 14 residues.

This clone has more than one count but fewer than ten. J is TRBJ2-2 and V is TRBV7-3; weak D call: TRBD2 (7 bases). The germline CDR1 and CDR2 sequences are SGHTA and FQGTGA. This CDR3 is 17 amino acids long. Trimming took 5 bases from V and 4 from J, leaving 20 bases between them. The CDR3 nucleotides are TGTGCCAGCAGCGCCTCCGGACCTAGGGGGGGCACCGGGGAGCTGTTTTTT. This gives the protein CASSASGPRGGTGELFF.

This clone appeared once. This sequence joins TRBV11-2 and TRBJ2-7, with a tentative D call TRBD1 (5 bases). The germline V gene has CDR1 SGHAT and CDR2 FQNNGV. V was pared by 5 bases and J by 3 bases, with 14 bases between. CDR3 length equals 14 residues. The CDR3 region is CASSRYRTYYEQYF. For the CDR3, the DNA is TGTGCCAGCAGCCGTTACAGGACCTACTACGAGCAGTACTTC.

The chain couples TRBV9 to TRBJ2-5; 8 bases are shared with TRBD2. CDR3 length equals 14 residues. The V and J ends lost 0 bases and 5 bases, in that order; junction bases with no gene match: 3. Germline assignment: CDR1 SGDLS and CDR2 YYNGEE. The CDR3, as DNA: TGTGCCAGCAGCGTAGGCAGCGGGAGTGAGACCCAGTACTTC. Translating it yields CASSVGSGSETQYF.

The chain employs TRBV28 and TRBJ2-1; a possible D gene is TRBD1 (5 bases). CDR3 size: 12 residues. V was pared by 8 bases and J by 8 bases, with 13 bases between. Germline V gene lookup returns CDR1 MDHEN and CDR2 SYDVKM. CDR3 amino acids: CASGPPRDEQFF. In DNA, the CDR3 is TGTGCCAGCGGACCACCCAGGGATGAGCAGTTCTTC.

This chain links TRBV18 with TRBJ2-1; D may be TRBD2 (5 bases). V lost 2 bases, J lost 3 bases, and 8 bases lay in between. The CDR3 runs to 14 residues. The germline gives CDR1 KGHSH, CDR2 LQKENI. The CDR3, as DNA: TGTGCCAGCTCACCATATAGCGACTACAATGAGCAGTTCTTC. Translated, it gives CASSPYSDYNEQFF.

The V gene is TRBV6-2 or TRBV6-3, the J gene TRBJ2-2; possible D gene TRBD1, 6 bases. CDR1 is MNHEY and CDR2 is SVGEGT in the germline V gene. Trimming left V 4 bases short and J 9 bases short, with 18 bases between. The CDR3 totals 15 residues. The CDR3 sequence is CASSFIHRERWELFF. CDR3 nucleotide sequence: TGTGCCAGCAGTTTCATCCACAGGGAGCGTTGGGAGCTGTTTTTT.

The chain couples TRBV2 to TRBJ2-3, with 10 bases matching TRBD2. This CDR3 contains 16 residues. The J segment lost 4 bases and the V segment lost 8 bases, leaving 12 bases of the junction unmatched. Germline V lookup: CDR1 SNHLY, CDR2 FYNNEI. CDR3 nucleotides: TGTGCCAGCCGGGGATTGCTAGCGGGGGTCCCAGATACGCAGTATTTT. As protein: CASRGLLAGVPDTQYF.

The chain uses TRBV7-8 and TRBJ1-5, with a possible D match to TRBD1 (6 bases). Between the trimmed V and J ends, which lost 1 base and 7 bases, there was a span of 14 bases. Germline CDR1 is SGHVS and CDR2 is FQNEAQ. This CDR3 is 15 amino acids long. The CDR3 reads CASSLVRGFEQPQHF. The CDR3 region has the DNA TGTGCCAGCAGCTTAGTCAGGGGCTTCGAACAGCCCCAGCATTTT.